This T cell receptor beta chain was sequenced in a study of blood T cell repertoires in COVID-19. As for the study in general: In each case, the material was cDNA or gDNA derived from T cells, B-cell-depleted T cells, or PBMCs.

Either two negative PCRs, clearance, or symptom resolution qualified Cohort 3 donors as recovered. Profiled with immunoSEQ multiplex PCR; TCRdb holds only in-frame clones, not every one. The sample records more than 200,000 clones, roughly 89% being singletons. The CDR3 length is 13 residues. V shed 6 bases and J shed 3 bases, with 15 bases lying between them. Per the germline V gene, CDR1 is SQVTM and CDR2 is ANQGSEA. Source material: PBMCs or T cells enriched from blood (not recorded which). The receptor comes from a woman aged 25 to 39 who had recovered from COVID-19. This rearrangement joins TRBV29-1 to TRBJ2-7; tentative D call: TRBD1 (5 bases). The chain's CDR3 is CSVRLTDFYEQYF. The DNA for the CDR3 is TGCAGCGTGCGACTGACAGACTTCTACGAGCAGTACTTC.